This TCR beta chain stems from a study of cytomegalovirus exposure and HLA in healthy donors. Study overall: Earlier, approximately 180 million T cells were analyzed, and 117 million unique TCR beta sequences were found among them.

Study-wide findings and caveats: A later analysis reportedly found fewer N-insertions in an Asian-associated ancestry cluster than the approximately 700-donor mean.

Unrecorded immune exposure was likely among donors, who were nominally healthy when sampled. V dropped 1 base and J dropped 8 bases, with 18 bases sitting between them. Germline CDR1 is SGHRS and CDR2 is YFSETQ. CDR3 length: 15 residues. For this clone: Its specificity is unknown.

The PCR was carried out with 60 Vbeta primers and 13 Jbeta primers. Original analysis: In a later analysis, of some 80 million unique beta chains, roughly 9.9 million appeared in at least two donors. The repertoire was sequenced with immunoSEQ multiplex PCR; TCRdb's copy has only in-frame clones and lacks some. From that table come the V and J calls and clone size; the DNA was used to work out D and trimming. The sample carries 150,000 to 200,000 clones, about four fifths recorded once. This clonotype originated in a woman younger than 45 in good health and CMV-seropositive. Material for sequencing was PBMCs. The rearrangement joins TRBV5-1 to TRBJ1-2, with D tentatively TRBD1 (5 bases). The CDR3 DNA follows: TGCGCCAGCAGCTTGTTCTCTGGAGGGGACGGGGGCTACACCTTC. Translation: CASSLFSGGDGGYTF.